This T cell receptor beta chain was obtained from a study of glioma-infiltrating T cells. As regards this clonotype: Its antigen is currently unknown. A much bigger clone sits one base away, suggesting this may be a read error.

The iRepertoire nested amplicon-rescue multiplex PCR amplified TCR alpha and beta CDR3s from RNA. Input was about 85-450 ng of tissue mRNA or PBMC total RNA. TCRdb re-called the multiplex PCR reads with MiXCR, one entry per CDR3 protein. The data hold 100,000 to 150,000 distinct CDR3 sequences, with approximately 25% observed a single time. Study outcomes and limitations: Very few CDR3 sequences were shared between tissue and blood. Above-expected tissue-blood divergence occurred in all gliomas, most in low-grade ones.

Trimming left V 5 bases short and J 0 bases short, with 8 bases between. This CDR3 has 13 amino acids. Germline V gene lookup returns CDR1 MNHEY and CDR2 SVGEGT. Material: glioma tissue, nonneoplastic brain tissue, or PBMCs (not recorded which). The clonotype was recovered from a human donor with low-grade glioma or glioblastoma, undergoing nonglioma brain surgery, or in good health (not recorded which). V usage is TRBV6-2 or TRBV6-3 and J usage is TRBJ2-7; no clear D gene. CDR3 amino acids: CASSPMTSYEQYF. The CDR3 region has the DNA TGTGCCAGCAGTCCCATGACCTCCTACGAGCAGTACTTC.